The source of this T cell receptor (beta chain) is a study of T cell responses to AZD1222 COVID-19 vaccine. Study-wide context: Timing groups of about 4 and about 12 weeks for second doses were pooled.

TCRdb's table, derived via immunoSEQ multiplex PCR, lists solely in-frame clones and lacks some. Here the sample spans roughly 100,000 clones, 75% to 90% being singletons. Germline CDR1 KGHSH, CDR2 LQKENI. The V and J ends lost 2 bases and 6 bases, in that order; junction bases with no gene match: 6. This CDR3 spans 15 amino acids. Whole-study results and caveats: Regions 160-218 and 743-854 dominated among vaccine-associated CD4 TCRs spanning spike. Females made up more of the donors, who were largely white British, and clonal diversity may have come out too low. Repertoires were sampled only after the peak T cell response.

About this clone: Its antigen is currently unknown.

V and J are TRBV18 and TRBJ2-2; TRBD1 aligns across 7 bases. Material: peripheral blood, obtained on day 0 of AZD1222 vaccination. This clonotype originated in an adult in good health. CDR3 residues: CASSPRTGFPGELFF. For the CDR3, the DNA is TGTGCCAGCTCACCAAGGACAGGATTCCCCGGGGAGCTGTTTTTT.